This TCR beta chain was retrieved from a study of response to subunit inactivated influenza vaccine. Of note for this clonotype: Its antigen is unidentified.

Findings of the study overall: The authors offered the suggestion that each seasonal influenza vaccination recruits few new T cells.

TCRdb re-called the RT-PCR reads through MiXCR, storing one row per CDR3 protein. This table has hundreds of thousands of distinct CDR3 sequences, 12% to 15% appearing once. CDR1 and CDR2 from the germline V gene are MGHRA and YSYEKL. The CDR3 has 14 residues. V dropped 4 bases and J dropped 1 base, with 10 bases sitting between them. This sequence was found in a man in his fifties who received an inactivated influenza vaccine. The V call is TRBV4-1, the J call TRBJ2-5, with D uncertain. This sample comprised PBMCs from blood, obtained around 14 days before vaccination. CDR3 residues: CASSPAPLQETQYF. DNA for the CDR3: TGCGCCAGCAGCCCAGCCCCTCTCCAAGAGACCCAGTACTTC.